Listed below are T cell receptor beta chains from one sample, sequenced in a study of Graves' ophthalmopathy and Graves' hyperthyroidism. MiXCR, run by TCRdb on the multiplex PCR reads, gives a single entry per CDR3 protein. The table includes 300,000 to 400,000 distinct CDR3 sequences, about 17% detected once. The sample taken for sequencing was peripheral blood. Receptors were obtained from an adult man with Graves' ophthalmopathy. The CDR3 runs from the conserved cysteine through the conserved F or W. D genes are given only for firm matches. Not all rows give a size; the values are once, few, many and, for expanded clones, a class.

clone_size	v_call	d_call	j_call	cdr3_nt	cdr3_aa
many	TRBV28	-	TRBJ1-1	TGTGCCAGCCTACCCCTAGGATCCGAGAACACTGAAGCTTTCTTT	CASLPLGSENTEAFF
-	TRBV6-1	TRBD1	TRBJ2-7	TGTGCCAGCAGGGACAGGGACCTCGAGCAGTACTTC	CASRDRDLEQYF
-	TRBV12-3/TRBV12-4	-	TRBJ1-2	TGTGCCAGCAGCGCGGGGGCAGGGCTGGGTGGCTACACCTTC	CASSAGAGLGGYTF
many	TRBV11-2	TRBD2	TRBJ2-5	TGTGCCAGCAGCTTAGTCGGGGGGTGGCAGACCCAGTACTTC	CASSLVGGWQTQYF
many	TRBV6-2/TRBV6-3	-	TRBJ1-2	TGTGCCAGCATGGTGGAAGAGAACTATGGCTACACCTTC	CASMVEENYGYTF
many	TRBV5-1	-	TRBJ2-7	TGCGCCAGCAGTCAACGAGAGTCGACCTACGAGCAGTACTTC	CASSQRESTYEQYF
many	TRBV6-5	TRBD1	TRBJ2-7	TGTGCCAGCAGTTACTCGAGAGACAGGGGTGCCTACGAGCAGTACTTC	CASSYSRDRGAYEQYF
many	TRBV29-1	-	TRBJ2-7	TGCAGCGTTGTAGTGCCAGGATACTACGAGCAGTACTTC	CSVVVPGYYEQYF
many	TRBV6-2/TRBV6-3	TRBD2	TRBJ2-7	TGTGCCAGCACCGGACACGCGTTAGCGGGAGTCGAGCAGTACTTC	CASTGHALAGVEQYF
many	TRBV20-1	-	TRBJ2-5	TGCAGTGCTAGAGAAGCGTTACAACAGGAGACCCAGTACTTC	CSAREALQQETQYF
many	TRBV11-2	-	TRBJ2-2	TGTGCCAGCAGCTTTACCCGGGGTTCGGGACAAAACACCGGGGAGCTGTTTTTT	CASSFTRGSGQNTGELFF
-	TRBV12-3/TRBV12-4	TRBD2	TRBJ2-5	TGTGCCAGCAGTTTAGGCGGGAGGGCTCAAGAGACCCAGTACTTC	CASSLGGRAQETQYF
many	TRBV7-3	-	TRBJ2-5	TGTGCCAGCAGCTTAACCGGCGGCATCCAAGAGACCCAGTACTTC	CASSLTGGIQETQYF
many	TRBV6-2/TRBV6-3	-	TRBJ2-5	TGTGCCAGCAGTTACTCCCCGGGACAAGAGACCCAGTACTTC	CASSYSPGQETQYF
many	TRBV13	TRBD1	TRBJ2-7	TGTACCAGCAGCCGACGAGTAACAGGGGAATCCTACGAGCAGTACTTC	CTSSRRVTGESYEQYF
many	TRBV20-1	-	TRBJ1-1	TGCAGTGCTAGAGATCCCAGATCCACTGAAGCTTTCTTT	CSARDPRSTEAFF
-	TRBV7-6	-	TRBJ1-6	TGTGCCAGCAGCTTAGAGTGGGGAAGGAATTCACCCCTCCACTTT	CASSLEWGRNSPLHF
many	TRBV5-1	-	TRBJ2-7	TGCGCCAGCAGCGGCTCAATCGGATACGAGCAGTACTTC	CASSGSIGYEQYF
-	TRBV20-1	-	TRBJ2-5	TGCAGTGCTAGATGGCGGTCGGCAGAAAAGATACAAGAGACCCAGTACTTC	CSARWRSAEKIQETQYF
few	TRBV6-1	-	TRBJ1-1	TGTGCCAGCAGTGGAGCGGAGGGGACCGGAGCTTTCTTT	CASSGAEGTGAFF
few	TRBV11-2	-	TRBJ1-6	TGTGCCAGCAGCTTAGGGGCAGGAACACCCCTCCACTTT	CASSLGAGTPLHF
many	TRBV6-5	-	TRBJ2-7	TGTGCCAGCACAGGGCTCTACGAGCAGTACTTC	CASTGLYEQYF
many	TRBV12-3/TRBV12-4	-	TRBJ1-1	TGTGCCAGCAGTCCCCCCCCGGGCGGCACTGAAGCTTTCTTT	CASSPPPGGTEAFF
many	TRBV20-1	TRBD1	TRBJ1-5	TGCAGTGCTAGAGATCCGAGACAGGGGTTCGGTCAGCCCCAGCATTTT	CSARDPRQGFGQPQHF
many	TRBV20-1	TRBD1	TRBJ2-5	TGCAGTGCACCGGACAGGGACCAAGAGACCCAGTACTTC	CSAPDRDQETQYF
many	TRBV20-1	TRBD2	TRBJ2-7	TGCAGTGCGCCACCCTCGACTAGCGGGGGAGCCGAGCAGTACTTC	CSAPPSTSGGAEQYF
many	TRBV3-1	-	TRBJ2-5	TGTGCCAGCAGCCGTTCGGACTTCCAAGAGACCCAGTACTTC	CASSRSDFQETQYF
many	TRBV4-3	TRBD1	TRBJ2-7	TGCGCCAGCAGCCAAGAATGGGACAGCACCTACGAGCAGTACTTC	CASSQEWDSTYEQYF
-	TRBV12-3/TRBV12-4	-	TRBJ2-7	TGTGCCAGCAGCCCTTCGGGGGACGGGTCCTACGAGCAGTACTTC	CASSPSGDGSYEQYF
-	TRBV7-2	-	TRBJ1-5	TGTGCCAGCGCATTCCAGGGTCAGCCCCAGCATTTT	CASAFQGQPQHF